The T cell receptor (beta chain) under discussion was sequenced for a study of lymphopenia after photon versus proton radiotherapy. Study-wide points: Better survival with proton therapy was suggested as possible, not demonstrated. Photon-treated patients lost naive T cells and TCR diversity; proton-treated stayed stable. After the lymphocyte nadir, photon-treated repertoires showed oligoclonal expansion, especially of CD8+ Temra cells.

With regard to this clone: Its antigen is unidentified.

Clones were sequenced by immunoSEQ multiplex PCR, and TCRdb holds only the in-frame ones, with some missing. The sample carries tens of thousands of clones, just over 90% recorded once. The V gene lost 0 bases and the J gene lost 3 bases, with 15 bases spanning the gap. This CDR3 spans 16 amino acids. CDR1 and CDR2 from the germline V gene are WNHNN and SYGVQD (reference sequence). V gene TRBV10-1 combines with J gene TRBJ2-7; D not resolved. This sample comprised peripheral blood, obtained from a patient treated with photon-based radiotherapy. The clonotype originates from a woman between 65 and 79 years old with pancreatic cancer. The DNA for the CDR3 is TGCGCCAGCAGTGAGTCCGAGTCCAGGAGTTGCTACGAGCAGTACTTC. Amino acids: CASSESESRSCYEQYF.